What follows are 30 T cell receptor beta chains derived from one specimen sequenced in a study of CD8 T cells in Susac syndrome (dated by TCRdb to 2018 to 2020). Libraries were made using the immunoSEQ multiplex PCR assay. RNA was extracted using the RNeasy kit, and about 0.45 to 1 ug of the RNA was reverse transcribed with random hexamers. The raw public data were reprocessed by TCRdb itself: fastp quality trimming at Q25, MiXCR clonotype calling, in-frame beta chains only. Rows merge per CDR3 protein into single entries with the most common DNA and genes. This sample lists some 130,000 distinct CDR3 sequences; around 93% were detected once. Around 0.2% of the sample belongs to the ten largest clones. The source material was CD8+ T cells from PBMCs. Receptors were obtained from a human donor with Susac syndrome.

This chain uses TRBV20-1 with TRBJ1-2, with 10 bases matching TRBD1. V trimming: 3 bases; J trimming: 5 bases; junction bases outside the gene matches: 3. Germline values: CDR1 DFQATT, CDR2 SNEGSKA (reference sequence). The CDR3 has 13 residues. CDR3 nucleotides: TGCAGTGCTAGCGACAGGGGGCTTTATGGCTACACCTTC. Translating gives CSASDRGLYGYTF.

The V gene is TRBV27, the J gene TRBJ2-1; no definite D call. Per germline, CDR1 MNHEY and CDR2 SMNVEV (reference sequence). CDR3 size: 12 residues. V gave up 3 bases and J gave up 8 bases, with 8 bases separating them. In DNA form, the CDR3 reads TGTGCCAGCAGTTTGGGTTTCCATGAGCAGTTCTTC. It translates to CASSLGFHEQFF.

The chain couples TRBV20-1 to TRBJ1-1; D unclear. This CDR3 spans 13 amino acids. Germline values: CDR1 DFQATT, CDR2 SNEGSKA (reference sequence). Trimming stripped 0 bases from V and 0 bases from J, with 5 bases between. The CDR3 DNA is TGCAGTGCTAGAGACCGATTGAACACTGAAGCTTTCTTT. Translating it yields CSARDRLNTEAFF.

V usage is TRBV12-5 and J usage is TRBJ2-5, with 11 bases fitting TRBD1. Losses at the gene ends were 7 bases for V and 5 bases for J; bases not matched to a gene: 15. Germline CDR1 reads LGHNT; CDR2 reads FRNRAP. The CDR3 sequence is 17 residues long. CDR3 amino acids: CASAPGTGGIGTETQYF. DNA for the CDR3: TGTGCTAGTGCCCCCGGGACAGGGGGGATCGGGACGGAGACCCAGTACTTC.

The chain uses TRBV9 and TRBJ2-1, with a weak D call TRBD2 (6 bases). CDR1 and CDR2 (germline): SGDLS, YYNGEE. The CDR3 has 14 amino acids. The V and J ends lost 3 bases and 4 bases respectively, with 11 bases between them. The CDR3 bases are TGTGCCAGCAGCGGCGAGGGGAGGTACAATGAGCAGTTCTTC. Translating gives CASSGEGRYNEQFF.

The CDR3 sequence is CASSQSWADTQYF. CDR3 coding DNA: TGTGCCAGCAGCCAATCTTGGGCAGATACGCAGTATTTT. This chain uses TRBV14 with TRBJ2-3; D gene unclear. Deletions cut 2 bases from V and 4 bases from J, with 7 bases between. The CDR3 length is 13 residues. Germline V gives CDR1 SGHDN, CDR2 FVKESK.

The CDR3 region has the DNA TGTGCCAGCAGCTTCGGCAGGGGGGTCTACGAGCAGTACTTC. Its translation is CASSFGRGVYEQYF. The chain carries TRBV13 and TRBJ2-7; D might be TRBD1 (7 bases). V was cut by 3 bases and J by 3 bases, with 12 bases left in between. Germline V CDR1 and CDR2: PRHDT, FYEKMQ (reference sequence). This CDR3 spans 14 amino acids.

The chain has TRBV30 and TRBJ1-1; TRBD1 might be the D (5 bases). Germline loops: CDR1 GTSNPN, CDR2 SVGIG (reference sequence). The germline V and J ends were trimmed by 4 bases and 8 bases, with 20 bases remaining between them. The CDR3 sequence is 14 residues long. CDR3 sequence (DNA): TGTGCCTGGATTTCTCCAAGAACGGACATAGAAGCTTTCTTT. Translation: CAWISPRTDIEAFF.

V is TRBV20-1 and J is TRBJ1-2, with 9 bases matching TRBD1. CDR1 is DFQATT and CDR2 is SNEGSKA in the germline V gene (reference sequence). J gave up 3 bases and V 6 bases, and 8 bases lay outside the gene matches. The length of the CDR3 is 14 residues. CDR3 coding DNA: TGCAGTGCCCAACAGGGGGCGGACCACTATGGCTACACCTTC. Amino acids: CSAQQGADHYGYTF.

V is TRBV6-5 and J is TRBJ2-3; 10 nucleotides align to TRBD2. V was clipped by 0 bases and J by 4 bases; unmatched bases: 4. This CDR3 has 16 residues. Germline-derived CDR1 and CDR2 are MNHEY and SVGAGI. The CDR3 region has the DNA TGTGCCAGCAGTTACTCGTCTAGCGGGAGTGCAGATACGCAGTATTTT. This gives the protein CASSYSSSGSADTQYF.

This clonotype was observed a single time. Here the CDR3 DNA reads TGTGCCAGCAGCCAAGATCCCCTCTTTACAGGGGAGGATGGCTACACCTTC. It encodes CASSQDPLFTGEDGYTF. The V gene is TRBV3-1, the J gene TRBJ1-2; 7 bases are shared with TRBD1. Looked up from germline, CDR1 is LGHDT and CDR2 is YNNKEL (reference sequence). CDR3 size: 17 residues. V was clipped by 0 bases and J by 6 bases; unmatched bases: 13.

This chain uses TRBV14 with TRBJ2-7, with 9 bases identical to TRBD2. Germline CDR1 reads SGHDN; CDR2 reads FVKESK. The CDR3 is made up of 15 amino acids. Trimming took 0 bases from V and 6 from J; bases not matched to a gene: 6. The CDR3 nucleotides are TGTGCCAGCAGCCAAGATCCCGCGGGAGGGGGCGAGCAGTACTTC. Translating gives CASSQDPAGGGEQYF. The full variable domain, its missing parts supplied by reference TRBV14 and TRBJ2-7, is EAGVTQFPSHSVIEKGQTVTLRCDPISGHDNLYWYRRVMGKEIKFLLHFVKESKQDESGMPNNRFLAERTGGTYSTLKVQPAELEDSGVYFCASSQDPAGGGEQYFGPGTRLTVT.

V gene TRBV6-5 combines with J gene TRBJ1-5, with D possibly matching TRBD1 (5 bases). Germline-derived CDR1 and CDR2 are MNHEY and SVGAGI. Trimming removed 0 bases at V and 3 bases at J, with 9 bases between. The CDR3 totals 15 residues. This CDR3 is CASSYSSGVNQPQHF. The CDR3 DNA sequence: TGTGCCAGCAGTTACTCTTCGGGGGTCAATCAGCCCCAGCATTTT.

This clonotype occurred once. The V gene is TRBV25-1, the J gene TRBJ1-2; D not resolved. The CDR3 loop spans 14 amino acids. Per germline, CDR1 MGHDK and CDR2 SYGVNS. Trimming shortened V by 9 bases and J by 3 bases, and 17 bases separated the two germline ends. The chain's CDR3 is CASSTSPSYYGYTF. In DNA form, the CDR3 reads TGTGCCAGTAGTACCTCGCCTTCGTACTATGGCTACACCTTC.

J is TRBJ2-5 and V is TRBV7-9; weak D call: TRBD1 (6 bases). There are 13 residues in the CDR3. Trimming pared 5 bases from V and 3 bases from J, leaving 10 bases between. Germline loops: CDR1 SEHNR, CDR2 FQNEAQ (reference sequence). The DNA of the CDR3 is TGTGCCAGCAGCCCCGGGACAAAAGAGACCCAGTACTTC. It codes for CASSPGTKETQYF.

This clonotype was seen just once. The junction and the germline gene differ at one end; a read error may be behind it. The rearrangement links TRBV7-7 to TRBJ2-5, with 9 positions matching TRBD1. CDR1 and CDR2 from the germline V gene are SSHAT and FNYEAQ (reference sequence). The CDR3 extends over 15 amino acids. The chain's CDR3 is CASSLGTGPTETQYF. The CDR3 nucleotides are TGTGCTAGCAGCTTAGGGACAGGGCCAACAGAGACCCAGTACTTC.

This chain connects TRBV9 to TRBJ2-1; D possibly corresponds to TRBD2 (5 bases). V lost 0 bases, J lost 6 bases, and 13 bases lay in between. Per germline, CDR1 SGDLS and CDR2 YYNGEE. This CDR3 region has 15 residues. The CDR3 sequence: CASSVEGVRGNEQFF. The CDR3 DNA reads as TGTGCCAGCAGCGTAGAGGGAGTCAGAGGCAATGAGCAGTTCTTC.

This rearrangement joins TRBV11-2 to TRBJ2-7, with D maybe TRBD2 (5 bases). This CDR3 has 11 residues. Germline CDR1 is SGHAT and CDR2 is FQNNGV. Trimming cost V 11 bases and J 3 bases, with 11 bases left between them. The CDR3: CAGAAGYEQYF. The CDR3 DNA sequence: TGTGCCGGAGCGGCTGGCTACGAGCAGTACTTC.

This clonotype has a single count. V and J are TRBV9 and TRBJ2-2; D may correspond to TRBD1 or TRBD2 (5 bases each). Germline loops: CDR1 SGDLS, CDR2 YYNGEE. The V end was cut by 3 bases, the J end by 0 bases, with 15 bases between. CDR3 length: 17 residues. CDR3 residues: CASSGGSGIANTGELFF. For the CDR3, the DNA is TGTGCCAGCAGCGGGGGGTCGGGCATCGCGAACACCGGGGAGCTGTTTTTT.

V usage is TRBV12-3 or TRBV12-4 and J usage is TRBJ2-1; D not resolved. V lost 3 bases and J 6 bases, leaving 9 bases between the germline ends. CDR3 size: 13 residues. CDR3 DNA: TGTGCCAGCAGTTTTTCACTCTTCAATGAGCAGTTCTTC. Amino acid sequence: CASSFSLFNEQFF.

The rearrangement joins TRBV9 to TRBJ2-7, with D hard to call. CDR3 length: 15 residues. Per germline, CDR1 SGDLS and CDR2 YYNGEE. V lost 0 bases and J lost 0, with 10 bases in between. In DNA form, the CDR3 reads TGTGCCAGCAGCGTAGTGAGTGATTCCTCCTACGAGCAGTACTTC. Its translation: CASSVVSDSSYEQYF.

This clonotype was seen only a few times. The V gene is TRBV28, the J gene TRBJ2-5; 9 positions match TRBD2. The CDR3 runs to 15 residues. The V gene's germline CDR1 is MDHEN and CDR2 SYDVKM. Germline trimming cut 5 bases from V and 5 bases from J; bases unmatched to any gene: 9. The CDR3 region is CASSPIAGEEETQYF. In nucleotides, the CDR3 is TGTGCCAGCAGTCCGATAGCGGGAGAAGAGGAGACCCAGTACTTC.

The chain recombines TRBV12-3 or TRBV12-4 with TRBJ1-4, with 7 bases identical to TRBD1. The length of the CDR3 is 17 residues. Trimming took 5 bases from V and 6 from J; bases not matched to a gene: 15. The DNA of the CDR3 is TGTGCCAGCAGTCCTAGGGCTGACAGGGATCTTTATGAAAAACTGTTTTTT. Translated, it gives CASSPRADRDLYEKLFF.

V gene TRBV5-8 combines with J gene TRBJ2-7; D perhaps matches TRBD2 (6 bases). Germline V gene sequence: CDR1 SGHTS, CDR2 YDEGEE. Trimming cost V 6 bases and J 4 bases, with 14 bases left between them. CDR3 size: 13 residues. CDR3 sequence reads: CASTIASGYEQYF. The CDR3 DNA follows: TGTGCCAGCACCATAGCAAGCGGGTACGAGCAGTACTTC. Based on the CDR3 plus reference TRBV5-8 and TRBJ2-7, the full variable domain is EAGVTQSPTHLIKTRGQQATLRCSPISGHTSVYWYQQALGLGLQFLLWYDEGEERNRGNFPPRFSGRQFPNYSSELNVNALELEDSALYLCASTIASGYEQYFGPGTRLTVT.

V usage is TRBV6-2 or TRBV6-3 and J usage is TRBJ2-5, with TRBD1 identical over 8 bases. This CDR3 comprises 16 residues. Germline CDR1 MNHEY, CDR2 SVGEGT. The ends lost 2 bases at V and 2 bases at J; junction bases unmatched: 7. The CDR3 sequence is CASSYPRTGLQETQYF. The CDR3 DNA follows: TGTGCCAGCAGTTACCCTCGGACAGGGCTGCAAGAGACCCAGTACTTC.

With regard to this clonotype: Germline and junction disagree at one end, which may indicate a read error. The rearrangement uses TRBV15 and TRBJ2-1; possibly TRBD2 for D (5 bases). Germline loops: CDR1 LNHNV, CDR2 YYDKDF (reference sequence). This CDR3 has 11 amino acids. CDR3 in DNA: TGTGCCACCAGCAACATGGACTTACCCCTCTTC. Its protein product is CATSNMDLPLF.

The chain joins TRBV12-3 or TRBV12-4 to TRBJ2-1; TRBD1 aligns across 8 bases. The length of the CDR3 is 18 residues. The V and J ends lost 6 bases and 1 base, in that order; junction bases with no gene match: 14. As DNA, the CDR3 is TGTGCCAGCAGCTTACCCTCGACAGGGGATGAGTCCTACAATGAGCAGTTCTTC. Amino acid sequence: CASSLPSTGDESYNEQFF.

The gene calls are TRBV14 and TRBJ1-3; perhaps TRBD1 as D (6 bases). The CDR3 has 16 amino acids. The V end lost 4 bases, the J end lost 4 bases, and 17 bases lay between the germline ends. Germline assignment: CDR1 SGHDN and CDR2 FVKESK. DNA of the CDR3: TGTGCCAGCAGCCGAAAGGGGCAGGGGTCGGGAAACACCATATATTTT. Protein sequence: CASSRKGQGSGNTIYF.

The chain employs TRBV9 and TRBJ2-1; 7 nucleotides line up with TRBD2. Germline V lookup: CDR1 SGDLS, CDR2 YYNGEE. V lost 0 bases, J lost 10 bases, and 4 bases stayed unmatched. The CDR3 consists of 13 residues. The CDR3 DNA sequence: TGTGCCAGCAGCGTAGGCGGGGGATGGGAGCAGTTCTTC. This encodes CASSVGGGWEQFF. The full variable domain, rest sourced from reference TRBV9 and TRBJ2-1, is DSGVTQTPKHLITATGQRVTLRCSPRSGDLSVYWYQQSLDQGLQFLIQYYNGEERAKGNILERFSAQQFPDLHSELNLSSLELGDSALYFCASSVGGGWEQFFGPGTRLTVL.

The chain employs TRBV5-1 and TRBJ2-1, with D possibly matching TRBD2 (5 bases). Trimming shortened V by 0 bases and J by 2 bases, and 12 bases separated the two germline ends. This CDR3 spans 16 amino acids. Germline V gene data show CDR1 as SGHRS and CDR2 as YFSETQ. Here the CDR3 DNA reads TGCGCCAGCAGCTTGGCCCCAGCGGCTACCTACAATGAGCAGTTCTTC. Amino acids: CASSLAPAATYNEQFF.